This T cell receptor beta chain was captured in a study of somatic mutations in cytotoxic T cells in rheumatoid arthritis. Clones were read by immunoSEQ multiplex PCR, and TCRdb kept only the in-frame ones, dropping some. Here the sample spans about a thousand clones, 84% being singletons. Note on this clone: No antigen is known for it. The junction departs from the called germline gene at one end, perhaps through a read error.

Points from the study as a whole: Significant differences in CD8+ T-cell clonality were not found between rheumatoid arthritis patients and healthy controls (age-matched).

This clonotype originated in a woman aged 60-70 years with rheumatoid arthritis. The sequenced sample was CD8+ T cells sorted from blood.

The CDR3: CATPRGPWDF. In nucleotides, the CDR3 is TGTGCCACTCCAAGGGGCCCCTGGGATTTT. The V gene is TRBV27, the J gene TRBJ1-3, with D possibly matching TRBD1 (5 bases). This CDR3 has 10 amino acids. The germline CDR1 and CDR2 sequences are MNHEY and SMNVEV (reference sequence).